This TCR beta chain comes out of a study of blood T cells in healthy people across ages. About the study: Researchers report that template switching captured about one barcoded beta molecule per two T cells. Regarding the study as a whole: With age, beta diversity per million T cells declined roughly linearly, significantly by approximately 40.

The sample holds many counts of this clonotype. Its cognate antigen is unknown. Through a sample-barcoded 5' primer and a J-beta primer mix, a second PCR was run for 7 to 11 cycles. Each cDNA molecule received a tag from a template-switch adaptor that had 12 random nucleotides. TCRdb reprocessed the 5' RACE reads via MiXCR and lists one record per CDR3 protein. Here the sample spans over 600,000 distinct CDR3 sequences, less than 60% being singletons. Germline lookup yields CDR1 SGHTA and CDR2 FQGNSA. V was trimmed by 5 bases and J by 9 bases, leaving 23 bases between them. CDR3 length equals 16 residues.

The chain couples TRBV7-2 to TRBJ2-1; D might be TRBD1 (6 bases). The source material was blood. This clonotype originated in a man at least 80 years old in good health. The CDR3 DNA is TGTGCCAGCAGCCCCTTATTCGGTACAGGGCTGGCTGAGCAGTTCTTC. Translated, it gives CASSPLFGTGLAEQFF.